These T cell receptor beta chains were read from a single sample in a study of T cells after somatic rescue of genetic block. TCRdb keeps only in-frame clones here, not all; method: immunoSEQ multiplex PCR. The data show 60,000 to 75,000 clones, with approximately 90% seen just once and about 3% held by the top ten. The sample consisted of peripheral blood mononuclear cells (PBMCs). These TCRs come from a man aged 35 to 55. The CDR3 runs from the conserved cysteine through the conserved F or W. Fields, in order: V gene, clone size, D gene, J gene, CDR3 protein, CDR3 DNA. The D gene is left open where the match is weak. The size of a clone is reported for some rows only, either as once, few or many, or as a class for expanded clones.

v_gene: TRBV6-1; abundance: NA; d_gene: TRBD1; j_gene: TRBJ1-2; CDR3aa: CASRERDRALNYGYTF; CDR3nt: TGTGCCAGCAGGGAACGCGACAGGGCATTAAACTATGGCTACACCTTC
v_gene: TRBV28; abundance: NA; d_gene: NA; j_gene: TRBJ2-2; CDR3aa: CASSLGTPGGELFF; CDR3nt: TGTGCCAGCAGTTTGGGGACCCCGGGCGGGGAGCTGTTTTTT
v_gene: TRBV5-1; abundance: NA; d_gene: TRBD1; j_gene: TRBJ1-1; CDR3aa: CASSWTPGQGYGAEAFF; CDR3nt: TGCGCCAGCAGCTGGACTCCGGGACAGGGTTACGGGGCCGAAGCTTTCTTT
v_gene: TRBV20-1; abundance: NA; d_gene: NA; j_gene: TRBJ2-2; CDR3aa: CSAPYTGELFF; CDR3nt: TGCAGTGCCCCCTACACCGGGGAGCTGTTTTTT
v_gene: TRBV5-6; abundance: NA; d_gene: TRBD1; j_gene: TRBJ1-2; CDR3aa: CASSLTGTGYGYTF; CDR3nt: TGTGCCAGCAGCTTGACCGGGACAGGGTATGGCTACACCTTC
v_gene: TRBV2; abundance: NA; d_gene: TRBD1; j_gene: TRBJ1-2; CDR3aa: CASSRQGHGYTF; CDR3nt: TGTGCCAGCAGCCGACAGGGTCATGGCTACACCTTC
v_gene: TRBV7-2; abundance: few; d_gene: TRBD1; j_gene: TRBJ2-5; CDR3aa: CASSKGQPGETQYF; CDR3nt: TGTGCCAGCAGCAAGGGACAGCCCGGAGAGACCCAGTACTTC
v_gene: TRBV4-1; abundance: NA; d_gene: TRBD2; j_gene: TRBJ2-1; CDR3aa: CASSPLAGVFHEQFF; CDR3nt: TGCGCCAGCAGCCCCCTAGCGGGAGTATTCCATGAGCAGTTCTTC
v_gene: TRBV14; abundance: NA; d_gene: TRBD1; j_gene: TRBJ1-1; CDR3aa: CASSQWTGGDTEAFF; CDR3nt: TGTGCCAGCAGCCAATGGACAGGGGGGGACACTGAAGCTTTCTTT
v_gene: TRBV19; abundance: NA; d_gene: NA; j_gene: TRBJ2-4; CDR3aa: CASSIGGSVAKNIQYF; CDR3nt: TGTGCCAGTAGTATCGGCGGGTCGGTAGCCAAAAACATTCAGTACTTC
v_gene: TRBV5-4; abundance: NA; d_gene: NA; j_gene: TRBJ2-5; CDR3aa: CASSSGLGETQYF; CDR3nt: TGTGCCAGCAGCTCCGGACTGGGAGAGACCCAGTACTTC
v_gene: TRBV9; abundance: NA; d_gene: NA; j_gene: TRBJ2-1; CDR3aa: CASSVVADKQFF; CDR3nt: TGTGCCAGCAGCGTAGTTGCCGATAAGCAGTTCTTC
v_gene: TRBV28; abundance: NA; d_gene: NA; j_gene: TRBJ1-1; CDR3aa: CASSLAGPNTEAFF; CDR3nt: TGTGCCAGCAGTTTAGCGGGGCCGAACACTGAAGCTTTCTTT
v_gene: TRBV7-2; abundance: NA; d_gene: NA; j_gene: TRBJ1-5; CDR3aa: CASSLALTGSQPQHF; CDR3nt: TGTGCCAGCAGCTTAGCCCTAACAGGGTCTCAGCCCCAGCATTTT
v_gene: TRBV18; abundance: NA; d_gene: TRBD1; j_gene: TRBJ2-7; CDR3aa: CASSPGTGGLEQYF; CDR3nt: TGTGCCAGCTCACCAGGGACAGGGGGTTTGGAGCAGTACTTC
v_gene: TRBV10-3; abundance: NA; d_gene: NA; j_gene: TRBJ2-5; CDR3aa: CAIRETGSHETQYF; CDR3nt: TGTGCCATCAGAGAAACAGGGTCTCATGAGACCCAGTACTTC
v_gene: TRBV7-8; abundance: NA; d_gene: TRBD1; j_gene: TRBJ1-2; CDR3aa: CASSPHRGFVTHGYTF; CDR3nt: TGTGCCAGCAGTCCTCACAGGGGTTTCGTGACCCATGGCTACACCTTC
v_gene: TRBV6-5; abundance: NA; d_gene: NA; j_gene: TRBJ1-3; CDR3aa: CASSPYRTRGNTIYF; CDR3nt: TGTGCCAGCAGTCCCTACAGGACGAGGGGAAACACCATATATTTT
v_gene: TRBV7-3; abundance: NA; d_gene: NA; j_gene: TRBJ2-2; CDR3aa: CASTTAQGRDTGELFF; CDR3nt: TGTGCCAGCACCACGGCCCAGGGCAGGGACACCGGGGAGCTGTTTTTT
v_gene: TRBV9; abundance: NA; d_gene: NA; j_gene: TRBJ2-1; CDR3aa: CASSVFSRGGMNEQFF; CDR3nt: TGTGCCAGCAGCGTGTTCTCCCGAGGGGGTATGAATGAGCAGTTCTTC
v_gene: TRBV7-2; abundance: NA; d_gene: NA; j_gene: TRBJ2-7; CDR3aa: CASSLRQGRTYEQYF; CDR3nt: TGTGCCAGCAGCTTACGTCAGGGGAGGACCTACGAGCAGTACTTC
v_gene: TRBV9; abundance: NA; d_gene: NA; j_gene: TRBJ2-7; CDR3aa: CASSVGPSSYEQYF; CDR3nt: TGTGCCAGCAGCGTAGGACCAAGCTCCTACGAGCAGTACTTC
v_gene: TRBV2; abundance: NA; d_gene: NA; j_gene: TRBJ1-5; CDR3aa: CASSIGVNQPQHF; CDR3nt: TGTGCCAGCAGTATAGGGGTCAATCAGCCCCAGCATTTT
v_gene: TRBV7-8; abundance: NA; d_gene: NA; j_gene: TRBJ2-5; CDR3aa: CASSARQIQETQYF; CDR3nt: TGTGCCAGCAGCGCCCGACAGATTCAAGAGACCCAGTACTTC
v_gene: TRBV9; abundance: NA; d_gene: NA; j_gene: TRBJ2-3; CDR3aa: CASSVGPPYGSQYF; CDR3nt: TGTGCCAGCAGCGTAGGCCCCCCCTATGGTTCGCAGTATTTT
v_gene: TRBV6-1; abundance: NA; d_gene: NA; j_gene: TRBJ1-3; CDR3aa: CASTRATSGNTIYF; CDR3nt: TGTGCCAGCACTCGAGCGACCTCGGGAAACACCATATATTTT
v_gene: TRBV2; abundance: once; d_gene: NA; j_gene: TRBJ1-1; CDR3aa: CASSDGREVTEAFF; CDR3nt: TGTGCCAGCAGTGATGGCAGGGAGGTAACTGAAGCTTTCTTT
v_gene: TRBV18; abundance: NA; d_gene: TRBD2; j_gene: TRBJ2-5; CDR3aa: CASSNTGLAIETQYF; CDR3nt: TGTGCCAGCTCAAATACGGGACTAGCGATCGAGACCCAGTACTTC
v_gene: TRBV7-9; abundance: NA; d_gene: NA; j_gene: TRBJ2-2; CDR3aa: CASSLKRFSNTGELFF; CDR3nt: TGTGCCAGCAGCTTAAAAAGATTTTCGAACACCGGGGAGCTGTTTTTT
v_gene: TRBV4-1; abundance: NA; d_gene: NA; j_gene: TRBJ2-5; CDR3aa: CASSLGQQETQYF; CDR3nt: TGCGCCAGCAGCCTCGGACAGCAAGAGACCCAGTACTTC
v_gene: TRBV11-2; abundance: once; d_gene: TRBD1; j_gene: TRBJ2-7; CDR3aa: CASSLDYRGEQYF; CDR3nt: TGTGCCAGCAGCTTAGATTACAGGGGTGAGCAGTACTTC